Shown below are 10 T cell receptor beta chains from a single sample sequenced in a study of blood T cell repertoires in COVID-19. Measured with immunoSEQ multiplex PCR; TCRdb has only the in-frame clones, and not every one. This sample has 25,000 to 35,000 clones, with 90% found just once. Sequencing used peripheral blood. The source of these receptors is a human donor in a cohort sampled during active COVID-19.

This rearrangement joins TRBV11-3 to TRBJ2-7; 8 bases fit TRBD2. Trimming took 5 bases from V and 2 from J; bases not matched to a gene: 5. The V gene's germline CDR1 is SGHNT and CDR2 YENEEA. The length of the CDR3 is 14 residues. The CDR3 region has the DNA TGTGCCAGCAGCCGCTCGGGGGGGACCTACGAGCAGTACTTC. It translates to CASSRSGGTYEQYF.

The chain carries TRBV4-2 and TRBJ1-1; 7 bases match TRBD1. Germline CDR1 reads LGHNA; CDR2 reads YNFKEQ. The CDR3 extends over 15 amino acids. Trimming removed 4 bases from V and 0 bases from J; junction bases left unmatched: 5. CDR3 sequence: CASSLGDSMNTEAFF. As DNA, the CDR3 is TGTGCCAGCAGCCTTGGGGACAGCATGAACACTGAAGCTTTCTTT.

The chain combines TRBV5-6 with TRBJ1-6; no clear D gene. In germline, CDR1 is SGHDT, CDR2 YYEEEE. The CDR3 length is 12 residues. V gave up 3 bases and J gave up 14 bases, with 12 bases separating them. The CDR3 here is CASSWGDVSLHF. The CDR3 bases are TGTGCCAGCAGCTGGGGAGACGTCTCCCTCCACTTT.

The table lists this clone with a count of one. This chain joins TRBV6-4 and TRBJ2-1; TRBD2 agrees at 9 bases. Germline CDR1 is MRHNA and CDR2 is SNTAGT. With 5 bases clipped from V and 6 bases from J, the junction kept 11 bases outside the gene matches. This CDR3 spans 16 amino acids. The CDR3 DNA reads TGTGCCAGCAGTACCTGGTTTAGCGGGAGTGTCAATGAGCAGTTCTTC. This sequence encodes CASSTWFSGSVNEQFF.

This clone is medium-sized by share. The chain is built from TRBV27 and TRBJ1-5; TRBD1 matches 7 bases. The CDR3 spans 14 residues. V lost 5 bases and J lost 8; bases outside the gene matches: 9. The germline gives CDR1 MNHEY, CDR2 SMNVEV (reference sequence). The CDR3 sequence: CASSPRTGWEPQHF. The CDR3 bases are TGTGCCAGCAGTCCTCGGACAGGTTGGGAGCCCCAGCATTTT.

V gene TRBV7-9 combines with J gene TRBJ2-7, with 7 bases fitting TRBD1. The germline V gene has CDR1 SEHNR and CDR2 FQNEAQ (reference sequence). The CDR3 contains 15 residues. Losses at the gene ends were 5 bases for V and 2 bases for J; bases not matched to a gene: 9. The CDR3 is CASSAGQVFTYEQYF. The CDR3, as DNA: TGTGCCAGCAGCGCTGGACAGGTCTTCACCTACGAGCAGTACTTC.

V and J are TRBV7-6 and TRBJ2-1, with 12 positions matching TRBD2. The CDR3 length is 15 residues. The germline gives CDR1 SGHVS, CDR2 FNYEAQ. With V trimmed by 4 bases and J by 4 bases, 2 bases remained unmatched. The CDR3 DNA is TGTGCCAGCAGCTCTAGCGGGAGGGGGTACAATGAGCAGTTCTTC. The encoded protein is CASSSSGRGYNEQFF.

The chain carries TRBV5-1 and TRBJ1-1; TRBD1 agrees at 10 bases. The V gene's germline CDR1 is SGHRS and CDR2 YFSETQ. The ends lost 2 bases at V and 4 bases at J; junction bases unmatched: 5. CDR3 length: 15 residues. CDR3 loop: CASSFGQGGTTEAFF. In DNA, the CDR3 is TGCGCCAGCAGCTTCGGACAGGGGGGTACCACTGAAGCTTTCTTT.

The CDR3 loop is CASSIGPSGTQYF. CDR3 DNA sequence: TGTGCCAGTAGTATAGGTCCGTCAGGTACGCAGTATTTT. The chain is built from TRBV19 and TRBJ2-3, with unresolved D. V lost 1 base, J lost 8 bases, and 10 bases lay in between. The CDR3 extends over 13 amino acids. CDR1 and CDR2 (germline): LNHDA, SQIVND (reference sequence).

V and J are TRBV20-1 and TRBJ2-1, with 9 bases identical to TRBD2. This CDR3 has 13 amino acids. V shed 3 bases, J shed 9 bases, and the junction held 6 bases outside the gene matches. Germline V CDR1 and CDR2: DFQATT, SNEGSKA (reference sequence). The CDR3 DNA sequence: TGCAGTGCTAGTAACGTAGCGGGAGTTGAGCAGTTCTTC. Encoded protein: CSASNVAGVEQFF.